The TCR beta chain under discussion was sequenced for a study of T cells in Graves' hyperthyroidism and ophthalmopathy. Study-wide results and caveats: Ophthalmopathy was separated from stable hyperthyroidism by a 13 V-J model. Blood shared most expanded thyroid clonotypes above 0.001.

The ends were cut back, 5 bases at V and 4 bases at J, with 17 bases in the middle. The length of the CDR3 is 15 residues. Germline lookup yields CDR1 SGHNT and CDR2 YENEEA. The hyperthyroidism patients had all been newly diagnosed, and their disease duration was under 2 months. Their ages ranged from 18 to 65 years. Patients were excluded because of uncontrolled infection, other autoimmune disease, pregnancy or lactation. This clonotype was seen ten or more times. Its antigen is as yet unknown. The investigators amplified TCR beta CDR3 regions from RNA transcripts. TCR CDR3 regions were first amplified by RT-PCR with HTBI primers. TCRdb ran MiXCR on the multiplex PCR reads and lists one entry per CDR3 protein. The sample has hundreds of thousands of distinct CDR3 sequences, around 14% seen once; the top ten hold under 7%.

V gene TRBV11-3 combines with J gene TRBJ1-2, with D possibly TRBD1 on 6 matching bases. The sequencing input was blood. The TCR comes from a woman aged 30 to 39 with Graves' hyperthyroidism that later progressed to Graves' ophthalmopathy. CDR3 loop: CASSPRRGLRYGYTF. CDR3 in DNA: TGTGCCAGCAGCCCCCGCCGGGGGCTTCGCTATGGCTACACCTTC.